The present TCR beta chain was sequenced within a study of shared clonotypes between healthy human individuals. About the research overall: Three plates each covered CD4 naive and memory; CD8 naive two, CD8 memory one.

This CDR3 has 13 amino acids. Trimming took 2 bases from V and 8 from J, leaving 12 bases between them. The germline gives CDR1 MDHEN, CDR2 SYDVKM. Study-level findings and limits: Compared with clonotypes that all four donors shared, non-shared clonotypes had lower generation probabilities. The study sampled only blood, and tissue repertoires likely differ.

Using approximately 200 ng DNA, approximately 27,000 T cell genomes, the sorted-subset replicate PCRs were run. Assay used: immunoSEQ multiplex PCR; TCRdb lists only in-frame clones, some missing. The sample lists over a million clones, 65% to 80% seen once, with approximately 1.5% in the top ten. This clone has more than one count but fewer than ten. Its antigen remains unidentified. This sequence joins TRBV28 and TRBJ1-1, with D perhaps matching TRBD1 (6 bases). The sample was memory CD4+ T cells sorted from blood. This sample's subset: CD45RA-negative fraction. The sequence was obtained from a man younger than 30 in good health. The CDR3 sequence is CASSLLGGQEAFF. The DNA for the CDR3 is TGTGCCAGCAGTTTACTGGGGGGGCAAGAAGCTTTCTTT.